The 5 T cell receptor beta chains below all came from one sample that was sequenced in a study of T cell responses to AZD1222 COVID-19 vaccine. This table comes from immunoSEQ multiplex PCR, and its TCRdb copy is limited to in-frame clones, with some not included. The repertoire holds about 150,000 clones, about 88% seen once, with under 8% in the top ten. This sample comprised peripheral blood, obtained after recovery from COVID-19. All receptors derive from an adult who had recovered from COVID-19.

This chain's CDR3 is CASSLGNGLAGVEQYF. In nucleotides, the CDR3 is TGCGCCAGCAGCCTGGGAAATGGACTAGCGGGAGTCGAGCAGTACTTC. The gene calls are TRBV5-1 and TRBJ2-7, with 13 bases fitting TRBD2. The CDR3 is 16 amino acids. Trimming at V came to 4 bases and at J to 6 bases, leaving 10 bases not matched to a gene. Per the germline V gene, CDR1 is SGHRS and CDR2 is YFSETQ.

The CDR3 spells CASSEAQGIAKNIQYF. As DNA, the CDR3 is TGTGCCAGCAGTGAAGCGCAGGGTATTGCCAAAAACATTCAGTACTTC. The V gene is TRBV6-1, the J gene TRBJ2-4; a weak D match, TRBD1 (5 bases). Germline V gene lookup returns CDR1 MNHNS and CDR2 SASEGT. This CDR3 is 16 amino acids long. V was trimmed by 0 bases and J by 1 base, leaving 10 bases between them.

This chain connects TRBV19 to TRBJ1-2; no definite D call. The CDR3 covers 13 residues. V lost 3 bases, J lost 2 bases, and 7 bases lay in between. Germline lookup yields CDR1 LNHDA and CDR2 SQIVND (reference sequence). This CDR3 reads CASSMGHNYGYTF. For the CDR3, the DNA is TGTGCCAGTAGTATGGGTCACAACTATGGCTACACCTTC.

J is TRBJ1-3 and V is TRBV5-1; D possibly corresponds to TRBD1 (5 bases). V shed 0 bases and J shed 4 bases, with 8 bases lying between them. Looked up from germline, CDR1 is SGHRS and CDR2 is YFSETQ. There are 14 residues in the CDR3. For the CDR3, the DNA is TGCGCCAGCAGCTTGGACAGGACGGGAAACACCATATATTTT. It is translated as CASSLDRTGNTIYF.

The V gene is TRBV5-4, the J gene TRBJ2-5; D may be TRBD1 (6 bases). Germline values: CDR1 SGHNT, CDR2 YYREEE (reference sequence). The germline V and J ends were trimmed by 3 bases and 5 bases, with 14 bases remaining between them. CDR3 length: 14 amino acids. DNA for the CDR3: TGTGCCAGCAGCTGGGGGCGGCAAGGGGAGACCCAGTACTTC. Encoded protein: CASSWGRQGETQYF.